These 19 T cell receptor beta chains were sequenced from one sample in a study of CD8+ T cells in alopecia areata. cDNA prepared by RNA extraction and subsequent reverse transcription served as the template for sequencing. TCRdb keeps only in-frame clones here, not all; method: immunoSEQ multiplex PCR. The data show some 170,000 clones, roughly 70% seen once. Sequenced material: CD8+ T cells sorted from blood, taken at week 0. All receptors come from a human donor with alopecia areata.

The V call is TRBV10-3, the J call TRBJ1-1; D might be TRBD1 (6 bases). Germline CDR1 ENHRY, CDR2 SYGVKD. V lost 6 bases and J 2 bases, leaving 7 bases between the germline ends. The CDR3 contains 12 residues. The CDR3 DNA reads TGTGCCATCAGGGACAGCAACACTGAAGCTTTCTTT. Its translation: CAIRDSNTEAFF.

The J gene is TRBJ2-1, the V gene TRBV14, with 8 bases matching TRBD2. J gave up 4 bases and V 4 bases, and 6 bases lay outside the gene matches. The CDR3 loop spans 15 amino acids. Per the germline V gene, CDR1 is SGHDN and CDR2 is FVKESK. For the CDR3, the DNA is TGTGCCAGCAGCCCTGCGGGGGGTGGGTACAATGAGCAGTTCTTC. As protein: CASSPAGGGYNEQFF.

This clone was counted once. The chain is built from TRBV29-1 and TRBJ1-2; no firm D call. Germline V gene data show CDR1 as SQVTM and CDR2 as ANQGSEA. The CDR3 sequence is 11 residues long. Trimming took off 3 bases at V and 8 bases at J, with 10 bases between the two ends. CDR3 sequence reads: CSVDPAGGYTF. As DNA, the CDR3 is TGCAGCGTTGACCCCGCCGGGGGCTACACCTTC.

The V gene is TRBV6-5, the J gene TRBJ2-1; D unclear. The CDR3 has 15 residues. V gave up 5 bases and J gave up 0 bases, with 11 bases separating them. Germline CDR1 is MNHEY and CDR2 is SVGAGI. The CDR3 loop is CASSSAASSYNEQFF. As DNA, the CDR3 is TGTGCCAGCAGTAGCGCGGCGAGCTCCTACAATGAGCAGTTCTTC.

This clone was counted only a few times. This rearrangement joins TRBV19 to TRBJ1-1, with 7 bases aligning to TRBD1. The CDR3 covers 14 residues. Germline CDR1 reads LNHDA; CDR2 reads SQIVND (reference sequence). The CDR3 DNA reads as TGTGCGTTATTACCCCCGGGACAGCCGTGGCGAGCTTTCTTT. Protein product: CALLPPGQPWRAFF.

The chain joins TRBV2 to TRBJ2-7; D is unclear. Germline lookup yields CDR1 SNHLY and CDR2 FYNNEI. Trimming pared 7 bases from V and 2 bases from J, leaving 9 bases between. This CDR3 contains 12 residues. The CDR3 DNA follows: TGTGCCAGCATAATAACAACCTACGAGCAGTACTTC. Translated, it gives CASIITTYEQYF. Variable domain in full (rest from reference TRBV2 and TRBJ2-7): EPEVTQTPSHQVTQMGQEVILRCVPISNHLYFYWYRQILGQKVEFLVSFYNNEISEKSEIFDDQFSVERPDGSNFTLKIRSTKLEDSAMYFCASIITTYEQYFGPGTRLTVT.

The chain joins TRBV4-1 to TRBJ2-1, with 9 bases identical to TRBD1. Losses at the gene ends were 1 base for V and 4 bases for J; bases not matched to a gene: 8. The CDR3 runs to 17 residues. Germline CDR1 and CDR2: MGHRA and YSYEKL. CDR3 nucleotide sequence: TGCGCCAGCAGCCAAGCCCTACAGGGGGCAAAGTACAATGAGCAGTTCTTC. Translation gives CASSQALQGAKYNEQFF.

The gene calls are TRBV30 and TRBJ1-1; D is undetermined. This CDR3 is 13 amino acids long. V lost 8 bases and J lost 5, with 18 bases in between. Germline V lookup: CDR1 GTSNPN, CDR2 SVGIG (reference sequence). CDR3 residues: CADRTGTGTEAFF. CDR3 bases: TGTGCCGATCGGACGGGAACGGGTACTGAAGCTTTCTTT.

Concerning this clone: The sample carries other DNA sequences with the same CDR3. The J gene is TRBJ2-7, the V gene TRBV5-1; no definite D call. The ends were cut back, 4 bases at V and 3 bases at J, with 5 bases in the middle. This CDR3 has 11 residues. The V gene's germline CDR1 is SGHRS and CDR2 YFSETQ. The CDR3: CASSGSYEQYF. As DNA, the CDR3 is TGCGCCAGCAGCGGAAGCTACGAGCAGTACTTC.

V gene TRBV7-9 combines with J gene TRBJ2-6; D ambiguous. Germline-derived CDR1 and CDR2 are SEHNR and FQNEAQ (reference sequence). This CDR3 is built from 16 residues. Trimming left V 4 bases short and J 4 bases short, with 14 bases between. CDR3 in amino acids: CASSSATLKGANVLTF. The CDR3 nucleotides are TGTGCCAGCAGCTCAGCGACCCTGAAAGGGGCCAACGTCCTGACTTTC.

In its sample, this clone was seen a few times. The gene calls are TRBV19 and TRBJ2-1; D is unresolved. The CDR3 is 15 residues long. Germline V gives CDR1 LNHDA, CDR2 SQIVND (reference sequence). The germline V and J ends were trimmed by 3 bases and 2 bases, with 11 bases remaining between them. This CDR3 reads CASSISMGTYNEQFF. The CDR3 DNA reads as TGTGCCAGTAGTATTAGCATGGGCACCTACAATGAGCAGTTCTTC.

The CDR3 sequence is CASSVLDSREIGELFF. The CDR3, as DNA: TGTGCCAGCAGCGTGTTGGACAGCCGTGAGATCGGGGAGCTGTTTTTT. The chain links TRBV11-1 to TRBJ2-2; tentative D call: TRBD1 (6 bases). This CDR3 is 16 amino acids long. V was pared by 5 bases and J by 7 bases, with 20 bases between. CDR1 is SGHAT, CDR2 FQDESV, per germline (reference sequence).

This rearrangement joins TRBV18 to TRBJ1-1; D not resolved. This CDR3 contains 14 residues. Germline values: CDR1 KGHSH, CDR2 LQKENI. Trimming took 2 bases from V and 0 from J, leaving 7 bases between them. For the CDR3, the DNA is TGTGCCAGCTCACCAGGAAGGATGAACACTGAAGCTTTCTTT. It codes for CASSPGRMNTEAFF.

The rearrangement uses TRBV7-2 and TRBJ2-3; 9 bases are a match to TRBD2. Germline loops: CDR1 SGHTA, CDR2 FQGNSA. J lost 0 bases, V lost 5 bases, and 9 bases had no gene match. This CDR3 has 17 amino acids. CDR3 nucleotides: TGTGCCAGCAGCCAACGATTAGCGGGGGCTAGCACAGATACGCAGTATTTT. It translates to CASSQRLAGASTDTQYF.

V gene TRBV29-1 combines with J gene TRBJ1-1, with 9 bases that match TRBD1. This CDR3 is built from 15 residues. Germline CDR1 SQVTM, CDR2 ANQGSEA. With V trimmed by 3 bases and J by 0 bases, 5 bases remained unmatched. The chain's CDR3 is CSVDRDRAMNTEAFF. In DNA, the CDR3 is TGCAGCGTTGATCGGGACAGGGCGATGAACACTGAAGCTTTCTTT.

This clone showed up just once. The CDR3 coding sequence is TGTGCCAGCAGCCTCAGGGGGCCTACTTTGTACTTC. Amino acids: CASSLRGPTLYF. The V and J genes are TRBV7-9 and TRBJ2-7; 8 nucleotides align to TRBD1. Germline CDR1 is SEHNR and CDR2 is FQNEAQ (reference sequence). V gave up 5 bases and J gave up 12 bases; unmatched junction bases: 9. This CDR3 has 12 amino acids.

This rearrangement joins TRBV9 to TRBJ2-1; 8 bases are a match to TRBD2. The trim removed 0 bases at V and 8 bases at J, leaving 16 bases unmatched. Germline-derived CDR1 and CDR2 are SGDLS and YYNGEE. There are 18 residues in the CDR3. Here the CDR3 reads CASSVVGGGGPTYDEQFF. CDR3 nucleotides: TGTGCCAGCAGCGTAGTTGGCGGCGGGGGGCCCACTTATGATGAGCAGTTCTTC.

The chain joins TRBV27 to TRBJ2-7, with D possibly matching TRBD1 (6 bases). Per the germline V gene, CDR1 is MNHEY and CDR2 is SMNVEV (reference sequence). V was clipped by 8 bases and J by 0 bases, with 17 bases between them. There are 15 residues in the CDR3. DNA of the CDR3: TGTGCCAGCGCACGAGGGGGTACCAGCTCCTACGAGCAGTACTTC. This codes for CASARGGTSSYEQYF.

The gene calls are TRBV9 and TRBJ2-3, with TRBD2 matching over 10 bases. Trimming took 4 bases from V and 5 from J; bases not matched to a gene: 13. There are 17 residues in the CDR3. Germline assignment: CDR1 SGDLS and CDR2 YYNGEE. The CDR3 DNA sequence: TGTGCCAGCAGCTTACAGGGGGGACTAGCGAGGAGAGATACGCAGTATTTT. Its protein is CASSLQGGLARRDTQYF.